Given below is one TCR beta chain in context. Its antigen is not known. The V gene end was trimmed by 4 bases and the J gene end by 3 bases; junction bases not matched to a gene: 3. Germline assignment: CDR1 SQVTM and CDR2 ANQGSEA. The CDR3 sequence is 12 residues long. When sampled, the donors appeared nominally healthy, though they likely had unrecorded immune exposures. This record comes from a study of cytomegalovirus exposure and HLA in healthy donors. Whole-study results and caveats: In a later analysis, at a false discovery rate of 0.05, fewer than 20,000 TCR beta sequences matched HLA alleles. Other equally common chains were less clonally expanded than HLA-associated TCR beta chains, a later analysis showed.

The PCR made use of 60 Vbeta and 13 Jbeta primers. Measured with immunoSEQ multiplex PCR; TCRdb has only the in-frame clones, and not every one. The sample consists of 100,000 to 150,000 clones, approximately 84% of them appearing once. The sample was PBMCs. V is TRBV29-1 and J is TRBJ2-7, with 7 positions matching TRBD1. The TCR originated in a boy younger than 10 in good health and CMV-seronegative. The CDR3 region is CSVGQGDYEQYF. The DNA of the CDR3 is TGCAGCGTTGGGCAGGGGGACTACGAGCAGTACTTC.